This is a list of T cell receptor beta chains from one sample in a study of T cells expressing NK-cell markers. TCRdb re-called the 5' RACE reads; one entry per CDR3 protein, DNA not given. Found here are approximately 460,000 distinct CDR3 sequences; the top ten clones hold less than 7.5%. Sequences were obtained from blood T cells: a sorted CD56 or NKG2C T cell subset, CD4+ or CD8+ T cells, or bulk PBMC T cells (not recorded which). These receptors came from a woman between 18 and 75 years old in good health. The CDR3 runs from the conserved cysteine through the conserved F or W.

j_call v_call cdr3_aa
TRBJ1-5 TRBV12-3/TRBV12-4 CASSSDRGFNSNQPQHF
TRBJ2-7 TRBV11-1 CASSLRVGGEQYF
TRBJ1-1 TRBV3-1 CASSPKGNGEAFF
TRBJ2-1 TRBV7-9 CASSPPWDNEQFF
TRBJ2-3 TRBV7-2 CASSLVDYSTTDTQYF
TRBJ2-5 TRBV2 CASSDPKGGDRALETQYF
TRBJ2-3 TRBV29-1 CSARGSRGNTDTQYF
TRBJ2-3 TRBV7-3 CASSHGLAGAMDTQYF
TRBJ2-1 TRBV4-3 CASSPEGLAWPITDNEQFF
TRBJ2-1 TRBV4-3 CASSQDLRQYYNEQFF
TRBJ2-3 TRBV25-1 CASSGHKTDTQYF
TRBJ1-2 TRBV7-2 CASSLDAGSDGYTF
TRBJ2-1 TRBV19 CASSVGQGYVVEQFF
TRBJ2-2 TRBV7-2 CASSFKGSGGELFF
TRBJ2-2 TRBV6-2/TRBV6-3 CASSPGLAGTGELFF
TRBJ2-3 TRBV20-1 CSARSGGRIRTDTQYF
TRBJ2-5 TRBV12-3/TRBV12-4 CASSAMGPGETQYF
TRBJ2-1 TRBV4-2 CASSQDRRQGPFF
TRBJ2-1 TRBV5-1 CASSFLPAGEGSNEQFF
TRBJ2-2 TRBV20-1 CSARDDRVVGELFF
TRBJ1-3 TRBV6-1 CASSESGTPSSGNTIYF
TRBJ2-3 TRBV11-2 CASSLFWMGQRERTDTQYF
TRBJ2-5 TRBV12-3/TRBV12-4 CASTKSGLAGTETQYF
TRBJ1-5 TRBV6-5 CASSYSGRGDQPQHF
TRBJ2-1 TRBV29-1 CSVVWQYDEQFF
TRBJ1-5 TRBV6-2/TRBV6-3 CASSVANNQPQHF
TRBJ1-1 TRBV10-1 CASSDPTGVAFF
TRBJ2-6 TRBV29-1 CTLKGPPRRSGANVLTF
TRBJ2-1 TRBV20-1 CSAIGLALTLFYNEQFF
TRBJ1-1 TRBV9 CASSVAGPPWTEAFF
TRBJ1-6 TRBV20-1 CSAHPAGVGSSPLHF
TRBJ2-4 TRBV9 CASSAGHLQNIQYF
TRBJ2-2 TRBV18 CASSPPAQVATGELFF
TRBJ1-2 TRBV29-1 CSVLVLYGYTF
TRBJ2-7 TRBV29-1 CSVGRSYEQYF
TRBJ2-1 TRBV20-1 CSARDMVAGGLYNEQFF
TRBJ2-1 TRBV21-1 CASSKGAGRINNEQFF
TRBJ2-2 TRBV18 CASSPRQGGANTGELFF
TRBJ2-3 TRBV13 CASSLLQPSRPGLVIETDTQYF
TRBJ2-3 TRBV24-1 CATSDFSDTQYF
TRBJ1-1 TRBV19 CATRTERQTEAFF
TRBJ1-4 TRBV28 CASSPRTGRGEKLFF
TRBJ1-5 TRBV12-3/TRBV12-4 CASSLPGKGNQPQHF
TRBJ2-5 TRBV10-3 CAISAALQGRETQYF
TRBJ2-7 TRBV12-3/TRBV12-4 CASSFGTSEYEQYF
TRBJ2-2 TRBV19 CASSTPTSGVMGTGELFF
TRBJ2-5 TRBV7-3 CASSLTPPETQYF
TRBJ2-3 TRBV25-1 CASSESGVTDTQYF
TRBJ2-3 TRBV7-2 CASSPSGLAGGTDTQYF
TRBJ2-3 TRBV24-1 CATSDLKSRGGDTQYF
TRBJ1-1 TRBV28 CASSPTGTGGGGETEAFF